A single sample is the source of the 3 T cell receptor beta chains below, sequenced in a study of T cell repertoires in cytomegalovirus infection. MiXCR, applied by TCRdb to the reads, yields one record per CDR3 protein. The table includes 150,000 to 200,000 distinct CDR3 sequences, around 14% detected once. The sequencing input was PBMCs. The source is a human donor in good health (CMV status not recorded). Some clones in this sample may be carry-over from other donors' samples.

This clonotype was observed at least ten times. The genes are TRBV7-6 and TRBJ2-7; D gene uncertain. The germline V gene has CDR1 SGHVS and CDR2 FNYEAQ. Trimming left V 0 bases short and J 4 bases short, with 4 bases between. This CDR3 comprises 12 residues. CDR3 residues: CASSLAEYEQYF. CDR3 DNA: TGTGCCAGCAGCTTAGCAGAGTACGAGCAGTACTTC.

This clonotype was observed at least ten times. This chain connects TRBV15 to TRBJ2-7; D remains unclear. This CDR3 is 13 amino acids long. Deletions cut 3 bases from V and 3 bases from J, with 9 bases between. Germline V gene lookup returns CDR1 LNHNV and CDR2 YYDKDF (reference sequence). In DNA form, the CDR3 reads TGTGCCACCAGCAGCGACGGTCTCTACGAGCAGTACTTC. This sequence encodes CATSSDGLYEQYF.

This clonotype was seen ten or more times. This rearrangement joins TRBV12-3 or TRBV12-4 to TRBJ2-7; 10 positions agree with TRBD2. V gave up 3 bases and J gave up 2 bases; unmatched junction bases: 4. The length of the CDR3 is 15 residues. CDR3 nucleotide sequence: TGTGCCAGCAGTTTGAGCGGGAGGGCCCCCTACGAGCAGTACTTC. Translated: CASSLSGRAPYEQYF.